This TCR beta chain comes out of a study of radiation and T cells in renal cell carcinoma. This sample's time point: blood 4 weeks post-SBRT, at nephrectomy. As for treatment: 15 Gy SBRT to primary tumor, nephrectomy 4 weeks later. The repertoire was sequenced with immunoSEQ multiplex PCR; TCRdb's copy has only in-frame clones and lacks some. The table lists about 64,000 clones, around 80% of them singletons. The CDR3 spans 14 residues. The germline CDR1 and CDR2 sequences are LNHDA and SQIVND (reference sequence). With V trimmed by 7 bases and J by 7 bases, 9 bases remained unmatched. The receptor comes from a man aged 60-69 years with renal cell carcinoma. This specimen was blood, taken from a patient whose treatment included radiotherapy and nephrectomy. The V gene is TRBV19, the J gene TRBJ2-5; 10 bases fit TRBD1. The CDR3 loop reads CASTPETGGGTQYF. The DNA of the CDR3 is TGTGCCAGTACCCCGGAGACAGGGGGCGGGACCCAGTACTTC.